This entry concerns a single TCR beta chain. The antigen is undetermined. These data come from a study of T cell responses to AZD1222 COVID-19 vaccine. Study at large: The study pooled second doses at about 4 or about 12 weeks.

The CDR3 sequence is 19 residues long. V was clipped by 0 bases and J by 0 bases; unmatched bases: 10. Germline CDR1 reads SGDLS; CDR2 reads YYNGEE. Assay: immunoSEQ multiplex PCR; the TCRdb copy retains only in-frame clones and omits some. The data contain roughly 67,000 clones, 60% to 85% of them singletons. The study, taken as a whole, reports: Donors were mostly white British, more females; clonal diversity possibly underestimated.

This chain links TRBV9 with TRBJ2-3, with 10 bases aligning to TRBD2. This receptor was taken from an adult in good health. This specimen consisted of peripheral blood, obtained on day 0 of AZD1222 vaccination. CDR3 sequence: CASSVDRIVAGGSTDTQYF. CDR3 in DNA: TGTGCCAGCAGCGTAGACCGAATCGTAGCGGGGGGAAGCACAGATACGCAGTATTTT.